The sequence of this TCR beta chain was determined in a study of control samples from healthy donors and cancer patients. The germline gives CDR1 MGHDK, CDR2 SYGVNS. V shed 7 bases and J shed 0 bases, with 9 bases lying between them. CDR3 length: 13 residues. This clone was counted once. Using immunoSEQ multiplex PCR, the repertoire was profiled, and TCRdb retains in-frame clones only, with some absent. The repertoire includes about 410,000 clones, 75% to 95% of them detected once, and just under 6.5% sits in the top ten. The sample comprised PBMCs. The genes are TRBV25-1 and TRBJ1-1; D gene uncertain. The clonotype comes from a man in his forties with head and neck cancer. CDR3 residues: CASKGRLNTEAFF. The CDR3 bases are TGTGCCAGCAAGGGCAGATTGAACACTGAAGCTTTCTTT. The whole variable domain, remainder taken from reference TRBV25-1 and TRBJ1-1, is EADIYQTPRYLVIGTGKKITLECSQTMGHDKMYWYQQDPGMELHLIHYSYGVNSTEKGDLSSESTVSRIRTEHFPLTLESARPSHTSQYLCASKGRLNTEAFFGQGTRLTVV.